A selection of T cell receptor beta chains follows, all from one sample in a study of cytomegalovirus exposure and HLA in healthy donors. Sequenced by immunoSEQ multiplex PCR; TCRdb stores in-frame clones only, minus some. The table includes 210,000 or so clones, around nine tenths detected once. The sample comprised PBMCs. These receptors all stem from a woman under 30 in good health and CMV-seronegative. CDR3s leave out the opening cysteine and the closing phenylalanine or tryptophan. The size field is filled for only some rows; it gives once, few, many or a size class.

length,size,V,CDR3
13,.,TRBV28,ASSLSGRVVTEAF
17,.,TRBV11-2,ASSLDLNRRETNTGELF
16,.,TRBV28,ASSLWATGTRGSYEQY
10,.,TRBV28,ASSQGGEKLF
9,.,TRBV20-1,SAPRPGELF
13,once,TRBV27,ASRPDRVSYNEQF
13,.,TRBV6-5,ASSYGTSGNNEQF
12,.,TRBV7-2,ASSLTTHSPEQY
14,once,TRBV28,ASSLGTGASGNTIY
14,.,TRBV9,ASSEGYRVSYNEQF
12,.,TRBV7-7,ASSLVGGRETQY
10,.,TRBV30,AWGQGPYGYT
15,.,TRBV29-1,SAKDLSGGRRRDTQY
14,.,TRBV27,ASSDGQGLSGNTIY
13,.,TRBV10-2,ASSEPGQANTEAF
12,.,TRBV7-9,ASSARTGGEKLF
11,.,TRBV2,ASRGNRGYGYT
8,.,TRBV6-6,AIGLRGYT
12,.,TRBV7-9,ASSSRDSPYEQY
14,once,TRBV14,ASSQLALSSYNEQF
12,.,TRBV2,ASSAGAGGNTIY
8,once,TRBV2,ASTGNEQF
12,.,TRBV6-1,ASSGGQGFTEAF
10,.,TRBV5-6,ASSSYAYEQY